The 28 T cell receptor beta chains presented below share a single source sample, sequenced in a study of T-cell memory formation after mild COVID-19. Via MiXCR, TCRdb re-called the 5' RACE reads, giving one row per CDR3 protein. The sample carries 350,000 to 500,000 distinct CDR3 sequences, under 20% recorded once. Source material: PBMCs or a T cell subset sorted from them (not recorded which). The receptors were sampled from a man between 18 and 29 years old who had mild COVID-19 (a few samples of this study predate the infection). Cell type and time point are not known.

In this sample, this clonotype turned up many times. The chain couples TRBV7-3 to TRBJ2-3; 7 nucleotides agree with TRBD2. Trimming at V came to 1 base and at J to 3 bases, leaving 10 bases not matched to a gene. The CDR3 totals 17 residues. The V gene's germline CDR1 is SGHTA and CDR2 FQGTGA. CDR3 loop: CASSLSSRGGGTDTQYF. For the CDR3, the DNA is TGTGCCAGCAGCTTAAGTTCCCGTGGCGGGGGTACAGATACGCAGTATTTT.

The chain is built from TRBV28 and TRBJ1-1; D not resolved. The V gene's germline CDR1 is MDHEN and CDR2 SYDVKM. Between the trimmed V and J ends, which lost 1 base and 4 bases, there was a span of 7 bases. This CDR3 is 13 amino acids long. This chain's CDR3 is CASSLFRATEAFF. The CDR3 DNA is TGTGCCAGCAGTTTATTCCGGGCCACTGAAGCTTTCTTT.

This chain links TRBV10-3 with TRBJ2-3; D perhaps matches TRBD1 (6 bases). CDR1 is ENHRY, CDR2 SYGVKD, per germline. The V end lost 10 bases, the J end lost 2 bases, and 13 bases lay between the germline ends. The CDR3 is 13 residues long. CDR3 coding DNA: TGTGCCACCCGGACAGCTCTCACAGATACGCAGTATTTT. Translated, it gives CATRTALTDTQYF.

This clonotype has only a few counts. This chain connects TRBV5-1 to TRBJ2-1; D perhaps matches TRBD1 (5 bases). The CDR3 totals 13 residues. V was clipped by 6 bases and J by 3 bases, with 10 bases between them. The V gene's germline CDR1 is SGHRS and CDR2 YFSETQ. The CDR3 region has the DNA TGCGCCAGCAATGGCAGGGACTACAATGAGCAGTTCTTC. It yields the protein CASNGRDYNEQFF.

The rearrangement joins TRBV19 to TRBJ1-5; the match to TRBD1 covers 8 bases. Per the germline V gene, CDR1 is LNHDA and CDR2 is SQIVND (reference sequence). J lost 6 bases, V lost 4 bases, and 8 bases had no gene match. This CDR3 spans 15 amino acids. The CDR3 is CASSSYRGRSQPQHF. The CDR3 region has the DNA TGTGCCAGTAGTAGTTACAGGGGGAGAAGTCAGCCCCAGCATTTT.

The rearrangement joins TRBV5-1 to TRBJ1-6; a weak D match, TRBD1 (6 bases). Per germline, CDR1 SGHRS and CDR2 YFSETQ. V was trimmed by 7 bases and J by 7 bases, leaving 24 bases between them. The length of the CDR3 is 17 residues. As DNA, the CDR3 is TGCGCCAGCCGATACGAACATCAGGGGCTCTCGAATTCACCCCTCCACTTT. Translation gives CASRYEHQGLSNSPLHF.

This clonotype was counted only a few times. J is TRBJ2-1 and V is TRBV30, with 11 bases matching TRBD2. The CDR3 runs to 15 residues. With V trimmed by 5 bases and J by 8 bases, 11 bases remained unmatched. The germline CDR1 and CDR2 sequences are GTSNPN and SVGIG (reference sequence). The CDR3 here is CAWADTSGGSDEQFF. In nucleotides, the CDR3 is TGTGCCTGGGCCGATACTAGCGGGGGTAGTGATGAGCAGTTCTTC.

The CDR3, as DNA: TGTGCCAGCAGCTTGGTTCGGGGTAGCGGGGGGCCGTATCGCTACAATGAGCAGTTCTTC. This sequence encodes CASSLVRGSGGPYRYNEQFF. The V and J genes are TRBV7-8 and TRBJ2-1, with 10 bases that match TRBD2. CDR1 is SGHVS, CDR2 FQNEAQ, per germline. The V gene end was trimmed by 3 bases and the J gene end by 3 bases; junction bases not matched to a gene: 17. The CDR3 has 20 amino acids. The full variable domain, with the rest looked up from reference TRBV7-8 and TRBJ2-1, is GAGVSQSPRYKVAKRGQDVALRCDPISGHVSLFWYQQALGQGPEFLTYFQNEAQLDKSGLPSDRFFAERPEGSVSTLKIQRTQQEDSAVYLCASSLVRGSGGPYRYNEQFFGPGTRLTVL.

This clonotype was picked up a small number of times. The chain carries TRBV4-3 and TRBJ1-2, with 9 bases lining up with TRBD1. Germline V CDR1 and CDR2: LGHNA, YSLEER. The trim removed 2 bases at V and 5 bases at J, leaving 6 bases unmatched. The CDR3 has 15 amino acids. CDR3 sequence (DNA): TGCGCCAGCAGCCAACGTGGACAGGGGACTTATGGCTACACCTTC. Protein product: CASSQRGQGTYGYTF.

As DNA, the CDR3 is TGTGCCAGCAGCCCGCCTGGACTAGCGGGGAAGAATGAGCAGTTCTTC. Translated: CASSPPGLAGKNEQFF. The chain carries TRBV7-2 and TRBJ2-1; 12 bases fit TRBD2. The J segment lost 7 bases and the V segment lost 5 bases, leaving 9 bases of the junction unmatched. Germline CDR1 SGHTA, CDR2 FQGNSA. There are 16 residues in the CDR3. Filled out from reference TRBV7-2 and TRBJ2-1, the complete variable domain reads GAGVSQSPSNKVTEKGKDVELRCDPISGHTALYWYRQSLGQGLEFLIYFQGNSAPDKSGLPSDRFSAERTGGSVSTLTIQRTQQEDSAVYLCASSPPGLAGKNEQFFGPGTRLTVL.

This clonotype was seen a few times. The chain recombines TRBV10-3 with TRBJ2-1; 7 nucleotides align to TRBD2. CDR1 and CDR2 (germline): ENHRY, SYGVKD. This CDR3 has 15 amino acids. With 0 bases clipped from V and 6 bases from J, the junction kept 5 bases outside the gene matches. The CDR3 here is CAISESKRGLNEQFF. The CDR3 coding sequence is TGTGCCATCAGTGAGTCCAAGCGGGGCCTCAATGAGCAGTTCTTC.

This clonotype came up many times. The CDR3 DNA sequence: TGTGCCAGCAGTGAAGCGCCGGGACAGGGCTACGAGCAGTACTTC. As protein: CASSEAPGQGYEQYF. The rearrangement uses TRBV2 and TRBJ2-7; 9 nucleotides agree with TRBD1. The CDR3 consists of 15 residues. Looked up from germline, CDR1 is SNHLY and CDR2 is FYNNEI. Trimming at V came to 0 bases and at J to 3 bases, leaving 3 bases not matched to a gene.

The rearrangement joins TRBV3-1 to TRBJ2-3, with a possible D match to TRBD2 (7 bases). The CDR3 runs to 16 residues. Germline V gene lookup returns CDR1 LGHDT and CDR2 YNNKEL (reference sequence). The germline V and J ends were trimmed by 4 bases and 4 bases, with 18 bases remaining between them. In DNA form, the CDR3 reads TGTGCCAGCAGCCCCCCCGGGGGGCAGCGGTCAGATACGCAGTATTTT. Translation gives CASSPPGGQRSDTQYF.

The chain couples TRBV20-1 to TRBJ2-1, with 8 nucleotides matching TRBD1. V shed 6 bases and J 8 bases; nucleotides not matched to a gene: 24. The V gene's germline CDR1 is DFQATT and CDR2 SNEGSKA (reference sequence). CDR3 length equals 18 residues. In DNA, the CDR3 is TGCAGTGCGGGCAACGAAACGGACCGCTGGGACAGGACACATGAGCAGTTCTTC. It is translated as CSAGNETDRWDRTHEQFF.

The genes are TRBV6-6 and TRBJ2-3; 8 bases fit TRBD1. The germline V gene encodes CDR1 MNHNY and CDR2 SVGAGI (reference sequence). The CDR3 contains 14 residues. The junction had 4 bases not matched to a gene; V was cut back by 7 bases and J by 1 base. CDR3 nucleotide sequence: TGTGCCAGCACCCAGGACAGGGGCACAGATACGCAGTATTTT. This gives the protein CASTQDRGTDTQYF.

The chain combines TRBV10-3 with TRBJ1-6; D is ambiguous. The V end lost 1 base, the J end lost 8 bases, and 15 bases lay between the germline ends. The CDR3 contains 16 residues. The germline gives CDR1 ENHRY, CDR2 SYGVKD. The CDR3 loop is CAISEWHPPIYSPLHF. The CDR3 DNA is TGTGCCATCAGTGAGTGGCATCCACCCATATATTCACCCCTCCACTTT.

About this clonotype itself: Germline and junction disagree at one end, which may indicate a read error. The chain joins TRBV18 to TRBJ1-2; D gene ambiguous. Per germline, CDR1 KGHSH and CDR2 LQKENI. The CDR3 has 14 residues. The CDR3 region is CASSPETDHYGSTF. CDR3 bases: TGTGCCAGCTCACCAGAGACGGATCACTATGGCTCCACCTTC.

This chain links TRBV29-1 with TRBJ1-1; D remains ambiguous. V was pared by 6 bases and J by 0 bases, with 11 bases between. There are 13 residues in the CDR3. Germline CDR1 SQVTM, CDR2 ANQGSEA. Written as DNA, the CDR3 is TGCAGCGTGCGGACGGGCATGAACACTGAAGCTTTCTTT. Translated: CSVRTGMNTEAFF. Drawing the rest from reference TRBV29-1 and TRBJ1-1, the complete variable domain is SAVISQKPSRDICQRGTSLTIQCQVDSQVTMMFWYRQQPGQSLTLIATANQGSEATYESGFVIDKFPISRPNLTFSTLTVSNMSPEDSSIYLCSVRTGMNTEAFFGQGTRLTVV.

The rearrangement joins TRBV12-3 or TRBV12-4 to TRBJ1-1, with D unresolved. The CDR3 is made up of 13 amino acids. V was trimmed by 11 bases and J by 1 base, leaving 14 bases between them. The CDR3 loop is CAARPWENTEAFF. CDR3 nucleotide sequence: TGTGCCGCACGACCTTGGGAGAACACTGAAGCTTTCTTT.

A few counts support this clonotype. The CDR3 is CASSFPRQGRELFF. As DNA, the CDR3 is TGTGCCAGCAGCTTCCCTCGACAGGGCCGGGAGCTGTTTTTT. This chain uses TRBV7-8 with TRBJ2-2; TRBD1 aligns across 7 bases. The V gene end was trimmed by 3 bases and the J gene end by 9 bases; junction bases not matched to a gene: 7. The CDR3 length is 14 residues. Germline V lookup: CDR1 SGHVS, CDR2 FQNEAQ. Variable domain in full (rest from reference TRBV7-8 and TRBJ2-2): GAGVSQSPRYKVAKRGQDVALRCDPISGHVSLFWYQQALGQGPEFLTYFQNEAQLDKSGLPSDRFFAERPEGSVSTLKIQRTQQEDSAVYLCASSFPRQGRELFFGEGSRLTVL.

The chain uses TRBV7-9 and TRBJ2-7, with D perhaps matching TRBD2 (6 bases). V dropped 6 bases and J dropped 5 bases, with 14 bases sitting between them. The CDR3 sequence is 13 residues long. Germline V gives CDR1 SEHNR, CDR2 FQNEAQ (reference sequence). The CDR3 here is CASRRGLGNEQYV. The CDR3 DNA follows: TGTGCCAGCAGGCGGGGACTGGGCAACGAGCAGTACGTC.

This clonotype was detected ten times or more. The V and J genes are TRBV24-1 and TRBJ2-2, with D perhaps TRBD1 (6 bases). Deletions cut 9 bases from V and 5 bases from J, with 12 bases between. Germline loops: CDR1 KGHDR, CDR2 SFDVKD. This CDR3 region has 13 residues. CDR3 protein: CATGGRGTGELFF. In nucleotides, the CDR3 is TGTGCCACCGGGGGCAGAGGAACCGGGGAGCTGTTTTTT.

V is TRBV7-3 and J is TRBJ1-1, with 9 positions matching TRBD1. The CDR3 totals 15 residues. CDR1 and CDR2 from the germline V gene are SGHTA and FQGTGA. Trimming took 4 bases from V and 1 from J; bases not matched to a gene: 4. CDR3 DNA: TGTGCCAGCAGCTCAGGGACAGGGAGGAACACTGAAGCTTTCTTT. It specifies CASSSGTGRNTEAFF.

The chain carries TRBV7-9 and TRBJ1-2; no firm D call. The V end was cut by 1 base, the J end by 3 bases, with 9 bases between. Looked up from germline, CDR1 is SEHNR and CDR2 is FQNEAQ (reference sequence). The CDR3 spans 14 residues. CDR3 DNA sequence: TGTGCCAGCAGCTTAGAAGGGTTAGACTATGGCTACACCTTC. Translating gives CASSLEGLDYGYTF. Supplemented by reference TRBV7-9 and TRBJ1-2, the full variable domain reads DTGVSQNPRHKITKRGQNVTFRCDPISEHNRLYWYRQTLGQGPEFLTYFQNEAQLEKSRLLSDRFSAERPKGSFSTLEIQRTEQGDSAMYLCASSLEGLDYGYTFGSGTRLTVV.

CDR3 loop: CASSFATGISSGANVLTF. As DNA, the CDR3 is TGTGCCAGCAGCTTCGCGACTGGTATTAGCTCTGGGGCCAACGTCCTGACTTTC. The chain carries TRBV7-9 and TRBJ2-6; D ambiguous. CDR1 SEHNR and CDR2 FQNEAQ come from the germline V gene (reference sequence). The germline V and J ends were trimmed by 3 bases and 0 bases, with 15 bases remaining between them. The CDR3 runs to 18 residues.

The genes are TRBV6-6 and TRBJ1-1; D gene uncertain. V lost 0 bases and J 4 bases, leaving 9 bases between the germline ends. CDR3 length: 14 amino acids. Germline-derived CDR1 and CDR2 are MNHNY and SVGAGI (reference sequence). The CDR3 loop reads CASSYSTGLTEAFF. CDR3 nucleotides: TGTGCCAGCAGTTACTCGACTGGGCTCACTGAAGCTTTCTTT.

This clonotype was observed at least ten times. The V call is TRBV28, the J call TRBJ2-1; TRBD1 is a possible D gene (5 bases). The CDR3 length is 14 residues. Trimming took off 4 bases at V and 5 bases at J, with 12 bases between the two ends. Germline-derived CDR1 and CDR2 are MDHEN and SYDVKM. CDR3 sequence (DNA): TGTGCCAGCAGTTCCCGGCAGGGAAACAATGAGCAGTTCTTC. It yields the protein CASSSRQGNNEQFF.

This clonotype was observed a handful of times. CDR3 nucleotide sequence: TGTGCCAGCGTGATCCCGGGATGCTACGAGCAGTACGTC. This sequence encodes CASVIPGCYEQYV. The chain carries TRBV5-7 and TRBJ2-7; D may be TRBD2 (5 bases). TRBV5-7 is known as an ORF, though its function is uncertain. V lost 7 bases and J 3 bases, leaving 14 bases between the germline ends. This CDR3 spans 13 amino acids.